What follows are 14 T cell receptor beta chains derived from one specimen sequenced in a study of human T cells and chemical hapten exposure. Stated time point: pre-sensitization, week 0. The treatment: therapeutic diphenylcyclopropenone sensitization with weekly scalp DPC. TCRdb re-called the RACE reads through MiXCR, storing one row per CDR3 protein. Of some 300,000 distinct CDR3 sequences detected, approximately 5.8% appear once; the ten largest clones hold roughly 8.2%. This specimen consisted of whole blood, obtained in connection with sensitization to the hapten diphenylcyclopropenone (DPC). The source of these receptors is a young woman with alopecia areata. Some clones in this sample may be carry-over from other donors' samples.

This clonotype was recorded many times. The rearrangement uses TRBV6-6 and TRBJ2-3; tentative D call: TRBD1 (6 bases). Looked up from germline, CDR1 is MNHNY and CDR2 is SVGAGI (reference sequence). The CDR3 spans 15 residues. Between the trimmed V and J ends, which lost 5 bases and 3 bases, there was a span of 15 bases. CDR3 region: CASSPDRRRTDTQYF. The CDR3 DNA reads TGTGCCAGCAGTCCAGACAGGAGGCGGACAGATACGCAGTATTTT.

This clonotype showed up many times. The rearrangement uses TRBV11-2 and TRBJ2-3; TRBD1 aligns across 7 bases. From germline, CDR1 is SGHAT and CDR2 FQNNGV. J lost 0 bases, V lost 8 bases, and 11 bases had no gene match. The CDR3 has 16 amino acids. The CDR3 here is CASSLYKTGSTDTQYF. The CDR3 region has the DNA TGTGCCAGCTCCCTTTATAAGACAGGGAGCACAGATACGCAGTATTTT.

This clonotype was seen many times. This chain links TRBV28 with TRBJ2-7; 7 bases fit TRBD2. The length of the CDR3 is 14 residues. The trim removed 6 bases at V and 2 bases at J, leaving 7 bases unmatched. Germline V gene sequence: CDR1 MDHEN, CDR2 SYDVKM. The CDR3 DNA is TGTGCCAGCAGCCGGGAGGTAGGGACCTACGAGCAGTACTTC. This gives the protein CASSREVGTYEQYF.

This clonotype was seen more than once but under ten times. V and J are TRBV24-1 and TRBJ2-3, with TRBD2 matching 9 bases. The junction had 6 bases not matched to a gene; V was cut back by 5 bases and J by 4 bases. The CDR3 is 15 amino acids. CDR1 is KGHDR and CDR2 is SFDVKD in the germline V gene. CDR3 protein: CATSVDSGGADTQYF. DNA of the CDR3: TGTGCCACCAGTGTTGATAGCGGGGGCGCAGATACGCAGTATTTT.

The chain recombines TRBV7-3 with TRBJ2-2; TRBD2 matches at 8 bases. J lost 1 base, V lost 11 bases, and 9 bases had no gene match. Germline values: CDR1 SGHTA, CDR2 FQGTGA. The CDR3 contains 15 residues. The CDR3 nucleotides read TGTGCCTCCAGAGAGAGCGGGAGGAACACCGGGGAGCTGTTTTTT. This translates into CASRESGRNTGELFF.

Only a few counts were recorded for this clonotype. The chain employs TRBV12-3 or TRBV12-4 and TRBJ2-7; D ambiguous. The length of the CDR3 is 13 residues. V was shortened by 2 bases and J by 6 bases, with 11 bases between the two germline ends. The CDR3 DNA reads TGTGCCAGCAGTTTAACGGTTCCGGGCGAGCAGTACTTC. Its translation: CASSLTVPGEQYF.

This clonotype has a handful of counts. The rearrangement joins TRBV6-2 or TRBV6-3 to TRBJ1-1, with D possibly being TRBD1 (5 bases). In germline, CDR1 is MNHEY, CDR2 SVGEGT. Trimming stripped 2 bases from V and 7 bases from J, with 20 bases between. The CDR3 runs 16 residues. This CDR3 reads CASSYTKRGRKIEAFF. CDR3 in DNA: TGTGCCAGCAGTTACACAAAACGGGGCCGAAAGATTGAAGCTTTCTTT.

This clonotype was counted at least ten times. The genes are TRBV7-2 and TRBJ2-3, with TRBD2 matching 8 bases. The CDR3 has 15 residues. Trimming at V came to 4 bases and at J to 1 base, leaving 4 bases not matched to a gene. Germline V lookup: CDR1 SGHTA, CDR2 FQGNSA. Here the CDR3 reads CASSSSAGGTDTQYF. CDR3 sequence (DNA): TGTGCCAGCAGCTCTTCAGCGGGGGGCACAGATACGCAGTATTTT.

This clonotype was detected a few times. This CDR3 reads CASSLDSTSGQETQYF. The CDR3 nucleotides are TGTGCCAGCAGCTTAGACTCAACTAGCGGGCAAGAGACCCAGTACTTC. This rearrangement joins TRBV7-8 to TRBJ2-5; 9 bases align to TRBD2. This CDR3 region has 16 residues. V dropped 1 base and J dropped 2; count of bases not matched to a gene: 5. The germline CDR1 and CDR2 sequences are SGHVS and FQNEAQ.

The rearrangement uses TRBV5-6 and TRBJ1-6, with TRBD1 as a possible D gene (6 bases). The CDR3 is 15 amino acids. Germline assignment: CDR1 SGHDT and CDR2 YYEEEE. V was trimmed by 3 bases and J by 10 bases, leaving 17 bases between them. In DNA, the CDR3 is TGTGCCAGCAGCTCCGGACAGCCCGCACAATCACCCCTCCACTTT. It specifies CASSSGQPAQSPLHF.

This clonotype was observed a handful of times. It may be a read error: a sequence one base away is much more abundant. The rearrangement links TRBV5-4 to TRBJ2-3; D may be TRBD2 (5 bases). The CDR3 runs 13 residues. The V and J ends lost 2 bases and 2 bases respectively, with 6 bases between them. Germline CDR1 SGHNT, CDR2 YYREEE (reference sequence). DNA for the CDR3: TGTGCCAGCAGCTTCGGGAACACAGATACGCAGTATTTT. Its translation: CASSFGNTDTQYF.

The V call is TRBV10-3, the J call TRBJ1-5, with D possibly TRBD1 on 6 matching bases. The V end was cut by 5 bases, the J end by 5 bases, with 13 bases between. CDR1 ENHRY and CDR2 SYGVKD come from the germline V gene. This CDR3 is built from 14 residues. CDR3 loop: CAISTVGGDQPQHF. CDR3 in DNA: TGTGCCATCAGTACAGTGGGGGGCGATCAGCCCCAGCATTTT.

Only a few counts were recorded for this clonotype. The chain is built from TRBV11-2 and TRBJ2-3; 12 nucleotides agree with TRBD1. The germline gives CDR1 SGHAT, CDR2 FQNNGV. With V trimmed by 5 bases and J by 0 bases, 3 bases remained unmatched. The CDR3 runs to 16 residues. The chain's CDR3 is CASSRGQGASTDTQYF. Written as DNA, the CDR3 is TGTGCCAGCAGCCGGGGACAGGGGGCTAGCACAGATACGCAGTATTTT.

This clonotype occurred many times. The chain is built from TRBV6-1 and TRBJ1-5; a possible D gene is TRBD1 (5 bases). The CDR3 runs to 13 residues. The ends were cut back, 4 bases at V and 9 bases at J, with 13 bases in the middle. In germline, CDR1 is MNHNS, CDR2 SASEGT. This CDR3 reads CASSVLSGTPQHF. The DNA for the CDR3 is TGTGCCAGCAGTGTCCTATCCGGGACGCCCCAGCATTTT.